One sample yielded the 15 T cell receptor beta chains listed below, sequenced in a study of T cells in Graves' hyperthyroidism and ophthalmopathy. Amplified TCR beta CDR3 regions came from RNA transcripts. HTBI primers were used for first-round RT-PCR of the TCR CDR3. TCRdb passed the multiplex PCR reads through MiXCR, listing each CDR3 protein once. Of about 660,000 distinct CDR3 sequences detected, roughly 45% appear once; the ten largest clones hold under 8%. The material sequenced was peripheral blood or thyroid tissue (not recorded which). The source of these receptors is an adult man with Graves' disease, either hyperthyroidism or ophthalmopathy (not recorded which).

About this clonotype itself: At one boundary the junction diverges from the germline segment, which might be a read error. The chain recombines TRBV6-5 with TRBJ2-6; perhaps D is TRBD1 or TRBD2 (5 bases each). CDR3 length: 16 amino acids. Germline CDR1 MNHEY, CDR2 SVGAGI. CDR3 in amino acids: CASSSLASSGANVLAF. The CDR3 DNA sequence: TGTGCCAGCAGTTCACTTGCCAGCTCCGGGGCCAACGTCCTGGCTTTC.

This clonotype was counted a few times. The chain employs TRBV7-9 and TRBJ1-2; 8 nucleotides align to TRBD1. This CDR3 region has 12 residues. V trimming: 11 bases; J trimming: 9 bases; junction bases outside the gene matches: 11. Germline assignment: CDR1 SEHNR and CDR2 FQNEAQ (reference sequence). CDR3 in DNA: TGTGCCTGGAGCGACGACAGGGGACGCTACACCTTC. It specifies CAWSDDRGRYTF.

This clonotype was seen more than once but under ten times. CDR3 region: CASSNPGQGANSPLHF. The CDR3 coding sequence is TGTGCCAGCAGCAACCCGGGACAGGGGGCGAATTCACCCCTCCACTTT. This rearrangement joins TRBV7-9 to TRBJ1-6; 12 bases fit TRBD1. This CDR3 has 16 amino acids. CDR1 and CDR2 from the germline V gene are SEHNR and FQNEAQ (reference sequence). V shed 5 bases and J 7 bases; nucleotides not matched to a gene: 6.

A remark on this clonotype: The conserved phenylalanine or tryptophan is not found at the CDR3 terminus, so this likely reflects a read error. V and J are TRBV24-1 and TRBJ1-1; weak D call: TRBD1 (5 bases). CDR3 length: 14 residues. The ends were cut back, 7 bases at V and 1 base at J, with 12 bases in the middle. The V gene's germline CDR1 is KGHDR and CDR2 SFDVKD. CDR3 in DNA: TGTGCCACCAGCACAGGAGAATGGAACACTGAAGCTTTCTCT. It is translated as CATSTGEWNTEAFS.

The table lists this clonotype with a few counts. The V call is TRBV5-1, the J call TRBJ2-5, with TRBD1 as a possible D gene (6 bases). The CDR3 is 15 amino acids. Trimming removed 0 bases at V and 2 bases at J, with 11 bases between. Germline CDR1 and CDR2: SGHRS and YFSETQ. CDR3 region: CASSLDRDRQETQYF. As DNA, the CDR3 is TGCGCCAGCAGCTTGGACAGGGACCGACAAGAGACCCAGTACTTC.

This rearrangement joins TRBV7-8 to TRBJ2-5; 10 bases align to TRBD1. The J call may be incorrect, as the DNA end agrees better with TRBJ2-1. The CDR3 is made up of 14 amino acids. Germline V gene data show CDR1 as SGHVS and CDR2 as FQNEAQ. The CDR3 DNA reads TGTGCCAGCAGCTCGGGACAGGGGTCAGGGGAGCAGTTCTTC. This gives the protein CASSSGQGSGEQFF.

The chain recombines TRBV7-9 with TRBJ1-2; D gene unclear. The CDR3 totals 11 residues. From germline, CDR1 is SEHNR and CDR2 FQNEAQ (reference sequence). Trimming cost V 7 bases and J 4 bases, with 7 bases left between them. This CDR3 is CASTGIYGYTF. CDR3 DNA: TGTGCCAGCACTGGGATCTATGGCTACACCTTC.

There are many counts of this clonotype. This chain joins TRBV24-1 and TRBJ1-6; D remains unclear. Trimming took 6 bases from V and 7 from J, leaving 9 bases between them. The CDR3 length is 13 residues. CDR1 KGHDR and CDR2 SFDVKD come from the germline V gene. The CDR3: CATSPGFNSPLHF. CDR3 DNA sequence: TGTGCCACCAGTCCGGGGTTCAATTCACCCCTCCACTTT.

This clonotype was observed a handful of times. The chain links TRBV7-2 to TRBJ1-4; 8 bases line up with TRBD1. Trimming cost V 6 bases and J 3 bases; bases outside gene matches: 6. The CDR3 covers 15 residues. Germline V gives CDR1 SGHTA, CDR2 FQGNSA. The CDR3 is CASSLATGANEKLFF. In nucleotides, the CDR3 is TGTGCCAGCAGTCTAGCGACAGGGGCTAATGAAAAACTGTTTTTT.

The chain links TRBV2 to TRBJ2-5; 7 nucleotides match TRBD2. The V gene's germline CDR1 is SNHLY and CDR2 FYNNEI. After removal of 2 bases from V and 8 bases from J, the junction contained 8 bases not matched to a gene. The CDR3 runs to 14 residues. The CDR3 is CASSESSGTNTQYF. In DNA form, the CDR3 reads TGTGCCAGCAGTGAATCGAGCGGGACTAACACCCAGTACTTC.

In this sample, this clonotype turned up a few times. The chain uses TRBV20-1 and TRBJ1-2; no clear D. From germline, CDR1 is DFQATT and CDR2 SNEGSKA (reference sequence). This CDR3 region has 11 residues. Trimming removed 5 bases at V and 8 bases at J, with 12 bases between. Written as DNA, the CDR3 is TGCAGTGCTCAAAAAACTGAAGGCTACACCTTC. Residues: CSAQKTEGYTF.

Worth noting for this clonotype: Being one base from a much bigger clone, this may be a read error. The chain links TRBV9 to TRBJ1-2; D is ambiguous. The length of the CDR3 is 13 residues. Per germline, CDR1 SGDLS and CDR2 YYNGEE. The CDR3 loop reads CAGSLMGSYGYTF. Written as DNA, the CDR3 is TGTGCCGGCAGCTTAATGGGATCCTATGGCTACACCTTC.

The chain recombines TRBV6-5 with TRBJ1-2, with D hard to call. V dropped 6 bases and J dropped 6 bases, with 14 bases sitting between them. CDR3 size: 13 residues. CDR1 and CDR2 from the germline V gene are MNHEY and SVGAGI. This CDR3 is CASSRPDPHGYTF. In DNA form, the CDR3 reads TGTGCCAGCAGCCGTCCAGATCCCCATGGCTACACCTTC.

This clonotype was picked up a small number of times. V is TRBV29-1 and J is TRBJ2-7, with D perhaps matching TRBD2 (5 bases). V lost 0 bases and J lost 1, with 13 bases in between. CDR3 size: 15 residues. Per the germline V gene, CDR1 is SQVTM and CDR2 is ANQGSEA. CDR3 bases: TGCAGCGTTGAAGACTCCAAACCGGGGTCCTACGAGCAGTACTTC. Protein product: CSVEDSKPGSYEQYF.

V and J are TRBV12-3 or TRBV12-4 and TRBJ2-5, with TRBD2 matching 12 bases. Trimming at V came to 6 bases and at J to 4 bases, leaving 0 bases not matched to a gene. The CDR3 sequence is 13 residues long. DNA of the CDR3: TGTGCCAGCAGACTAGCGGGGGGAGAGACCCAGTACTTC. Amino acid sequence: CASRLAGGETQYF.